These 32 T cell receptor beta chains were all obtained from the same sample, sequenced in a study of blood T cell repertoires in COVID-19. The table came from immunoSEQ multiplex PCR; TCRdb's copy has only in-frame clones and leaves some out. Among over 200,000 clones listed, roughly 85% were seen once. The source material was peripheral blood. The receptors were sampled from a woman in her forties with active or convalescent COVID-19.

The rearrangement uses TRBV24-1 and TRBJ2-3; 10 nucleotides align to TRBD2. The V gene's germline CDR1 is KGHDR and CDR2 SFDVKD. V trimming: 3 bases; J trimming: 4 bases; junction bases outside the gene matches: 6. There are 16 residues in the CDR3. The DNA for the CDR3 is TGTGCCACCAGTGATCCGGCTAGCGGGAGAGCAGATACGCAGTATTTT. Translation gives CATSDPASGRADTQYF.

Only a few counts were recorded for this clone. The V gene is TRBV11-2, the J gene TRBJ1-2; 7 bases fit TRBD1. Germline V gene lookup returns CDR1 SGHAT and CDR2 FQNNGV. V lost 4 bases, J lost 4 bases, and 12 bases stayed unmatched. There are 16 residues in the CDR3. CDR3 coding DNA: TGTGCCAGCAGCTCAAGACAGAGGGGGCAAGTCTATGGCTACACCTTC. Its translation is CASSSRQRGQVYGYTF.

The rearrangement uses TRBV12-3 or TRBV12-4 and TRBJ1-2; no clear D. CDR3 length: 11 residues. The ends were cut back, 5 bases at V and 8 bases at J, with 9 bases in the middle. CDR3 DNA: TGTGCCAGCAGTCGACTTTCCGGCTACACCTTC. This translates into CASSRLSGYTF.

CDR3 region: CATRQGVDNRAFF. The CDR3 bases are TGTGCCACAAGACAGGGGGTGGACAATCGGGCTTTCTTT. The V gene is TRBV24-1, the J gene TRBJ1-1; the match to TRBD1 covers 9 bases. The CDR3 loop spans 13 amino acids. V lost 10 bases and J lost 11; bases outside the gene matches: 13. Germline V lookup: CDR1 KGHDR, CDR2 SFDVKD.

This chain joins TRBV15 and TRBJ2-3, with 9 bases identical to TRBD1. V was clipped by 7 bases and J by 4 bases; unmatched bases: 9. The CDR3 totals 15 residues. Germline CDR1 LNHNV, CDR2 YYDKDF (reference sequence). DNA for the CDR3: TGTGCCACCACCCCGGGGGACAGGGCCCCAGATACGCAGTATTTT. It translates to CATTPGDRAPDTQYF.

The V call is TRBV5-1, the J call TRBJ2-5, with TRBD2 matching over 8 bases. The V gene end was trimmed by 6 bases and the J gene end by 3 bases; junction bases not matched to a gene: 4. The CDR3 has 13 residues. The germline V gene has CDR1 SGHRS and CDR2 YFSETQ. CDR3 in DNA: TGCGCCAGCACCCCCGGGAGGGAAGAGACCCAGTACTTC. Residues: CASTPGREETQYF.

V is TRBV10-3 and J is TRBJ1-2; D possibly corresponds to TRBD1 (5 bases). Germline V gene data show CDR1 as ENHRY and CDR2 as SYGVKD. V shed 4 bases and J shed 2 bases, with 20 bases lying between them. This CDR3 spans 17 amino acids. This CDR3 is CAISGQQVTLLNYGYTF. CDR3 bases: TGTGCCATCAGTGGACAGCAAGTCACTCTTCTAAACTATGGCTACACCTTC.

The CDR3 protein is CASSPSSGSRGTGELFF. CDR3 bases: TGTGCCAGCAGCCCCTCCAGCGGGAGTCGTGGAACCGGGGAGCTGTTTTTT. The chain combines TRBV5-4 with TRBJ2-2, with 8 bases matching TRBD2. V shed 4 bases, J shed 5 bases, and the junction held 13 bases outside the gene matches. The CDR3 extends over 17 amino acids. Germline V CDR1 and CDR2: SGHNT, YYREEE (reference sequence). The full variable domain, rest sourced from reference TRBV5-4 and TRBJ2-2, is ETGVTQSPTHLIKTRGQQVTLRCSSQSGHNTVSWYQQALGQGPQFIFQYYREEENGRGNFPPRFSGLQFPNYSSELNVNALELDDSALYLCASSPSSGSRGTGELFFGEGSRLTVL.

CDR3: CASKEADGYTF. CDR3 in DNA: TGTGCCAGCAAAGAGGCGGATGGCTACACCTTC. J is TRBJ1-2 and V is TRBV28; D ambiguous. Germline V gives CDR1 MDHEN, CDR2 SYDVKM. This CDR3 has 11 residues. V was trimmed by 7 bases and J by 6 bases, leaving 9 bases between them.

CDR3 region: CASSVGGAGNYEQYF. The CDR3, as DNA: TGTGCCAGCAGCGTAGGTGGGGCAGGGAATTACGAGCAGTACTTC. The J gene is TRBJ2-7, the V gene TRBV9; TRBD1 is a possible D gene (5 bases). V lost 0 bases and J 4 bases, leaving 14 bases between the germline ends. The CDR3 is made up of 15 amino acids. Germline V lookup: CDR1 SGDLS, CDR2 YYNGEE.

This chain uses TRBV9 with TRBJ1-1; maybe TRBD1 (6 bases). The ends were cut back, 4 bases at V and 8 bases at J, with 15 bases in the middle. The length of the CDR3 is 13 residues. Germline V lookup: CDR1 SGDLS, CDR2 YYNGEE. This chain's CDR3 is CASSKAGTKEAFF. The DNA of the CDR3 is TGTGCCAGCAGCAAAGCCGGGACAAAAGAAGCTTTCTTT.

The rearrangement links TRBV30 to TRBJ2-5; 9 positions match TRBD2. This CDR3 is 15 amino acids long. The J segment lost 4 bases and the V segment lost 3 bases, leaving 9 bases of the junction unmatched. Germline-derived CDR1 and CDR2 are GTSNPN and SVGIG (reference sequence). The CDR3 is CAWRRGGRAGETQYF. CDR3 bases: TGTGCCTGGAGGAGGGGCGGGAGGGCCGGAGAGACCCAGTACTTC. Looking up the rest from reference TRBV30 and TRBJ2-5 gives the full variable domain: SQTIHQWPATLVQPVGSPLSLECTVEGTSNPNLYWYRQAAGRGLQLLFYSVGIGQISSEVPQNLSASRPQDRQFILSSKKLLLSDSGFYLCAWRRGGRAGETQYFGPGTRLLVL.

CDR3 loop: CASSNRDYGYTF. DNA of the CDR3: TGTGCCAGCAGTAACAGGGACTATGGCTACACCTTC. This chain connects TRBV28 to TRBJ1-2; the D gene is possibly TRBD1 (6 bases). The V end was cut by 5 bases, the J end by 3 bases, with 7 bases between. This CDR3 has 12 amino acids. From germline, CDR1 is MDHEN and CDR2 SYDVKM.

V and J are TRBV9 and TRBJ1-2; a weak D match, TRBD1 (5 bases). The V and J ends lost 0 bases and 0 bases respectively, with 9 bases between them. Germline-derived CDR1 and CDR2 are SGDLS and YYNGEE. CDR3 size: 15 residues. The CDR3 sequence: CASSVVPGTNYGYTF. The CDR3 DNA reads as TGTGCCAGCAGCGTAGTCCCAGGGACTAACTATGGCTACACCTTC.

This chain links TRBV7-6 with TRBJ2-5, with 7 bases identical to TRBD1. The CDR3 sequence is 17 residues long. Germline-derived CDR1 and CDR2 are SGHVS and FNYEAQ. After removal of 7 bases from V and 0 bases from J, the junction contained 14 bases not matched to a gene. The CDR3, as DNA: TGTGCCAGCACCAATCCTTCGGACAGGCGGTACCAAGAGACCCAGTACTTC. Encoded protein: CASTNPSDRRYQETQYF.

V gene TRBV28 combines with J gene TRBJ1-2; TRBD1 matches 8 bases. This CDR3 is built from 15 residues. Trimming cost V 0 bases and J 2 bases; bases outside gene matches: 2. Germline loops: CDR1 MDHEN, CDR2 SYDVKM. DNA of the CDR3: TGTGCCAGCAGTTTATGGGGGGACAGGAACTATGGCTACACCTTC. Its translation: CASSLWGDRNYGYTF.

The genes are TRBV18 and TRBJ1-2; D unclear. The CDR3 length is 15 residues. The germline V gene encodes CDR1 KGHSH and CDR2 LQKENI. Trimming took off 3 bases at V and 1 base at J, with 12 bases between the two ends. The CDR3 reads CASSPEAADNYGYTF. DNA for the CDR3: TGTGCCAGCTCACCTGAGGCGGCAGATAACTATGGCTACACCTTC. Complete variable domain (other parts from reference TRBV18 and TRBJ1-2): NAGVMQNPRHLVRRRGQEARLRCSPMKGHSHVYWYRQLPEEGLKFMVYLQKENIIDESGMPKERFSAEFPKEGPSILRIQQVVRGDSAAYFCASSPEAADNYGYTFGSGTRLTVV.

Concerning this clone itself: Germline is not matched at one junction end, which may reflect a read error. V is TRBV29-1 and J is TRBJ1-2; tentative D call: TRBD1 (6 bases). CDR3 size: 14 residues. Germline V gives CDR1 SQVTM, CDR2 ANQGSEA. This chain's CDR3 is CSVERGGAGDLSAF. The CDR3 nucleotides read TGCAGCGTTGAAAGAGGGGGGGCAGGGGACCTCTCGGCCTTC. The full variable domain, in which reference TRBV29-1 and TRBJ1-2 provide the parts outside the CDR3, is SAVISQKPSRDICQRGTSLTIQCQVDSQVTMMFWYRQQPGQSLTLIATANQGSEATYESGFVIDKFPISRPNLTFSTLTVSNMSPEDSSIYLCSVERGGAGDLSAFGSGTRLTVV.

V is TRBV15 and J is TRBJ2-2; TRBD1 matches 7 bases. The germline V gene encodes CDR1 LNHNV and CDR2 YYDKDF (reference sequence). CDR3 length equals 15 residues. Germline trimming cut 8 bases from V and 0 bases from J; bases unmatched to any gene: 6. The CDR3 bases are TGTGCCACCCGACGAGGGACAGCGAACACCGGGGAGCTGTTTTTT. Translated, it gives CATRRGTANTGELFF.

The V call is TRBV7-2, the J call TRBJ1-2; 8 bases align to TRBD1. The ends lost 5 bases at V and 5 bases at J; junction bases unmatched: 10. The CDR3 loop spans 15 amino acids. Germline-derived CDR1 and CDR2 are SGHTA and FQGNSA. CDR3 in DNA: TGTGCCAGCAGCCAGACAGGGGAAGGATGGTATGGCTACACCTTC. Translated, it gives CASSQTGEGWYGYTF.

V and J are TRBV10-3 and TRBJ1-2; 7 positions agree with TRBD1. After removal of 5 bases from V and 3 bases from J, the junction contained 12 bases not matched to a gene. The V gene's germline CDR1 is ENHRY and CDR2 SYGVKD. The CDR3 has 16 residues. CDR3 bases: TGTGCCATCAGTAAGCTCCCGACAGGGCGGGACTATGGCTACACCTTC. Translated: CAISKLPTGRDYGYTF.

The V gene is TRBV6-2 or TRBV6-3, the J gene TRBJ2-2, with TRBD1 matching over 7 bases. The CDR3 has 16 amino acids. CDR1 and CDR2 (germline): MNHEY, SVGEGT. V gave up 1 base and J gave up 0 bases; unmatched junction bases: 2. CDR3 loop: CASSYWGQSNTGELFF. The CDR3 bases are TGTGCCAGCAGTTACTGGGGACAGTCGAACACCGGGGAGCTGTTTTTT.

The rearrangement links TRBV2 to TRBJ1-1; 7 nucleotides align to TRBD1. The CDR3 has 13 amino acids. With V trimmed by 5 bases and J by 1 base, 1 base remained unmatched. Germline V gives CDR1 SNHLY, CDR2 FYNNEI. In nucleotides, the CDR3 is TGTGCCAGCAGTTCAGGGGGGAACACTGAAGCTTTCTTT. Translating it yields CASSSGGNTEAFF.

The CDR3 nucleotides read TGCGCCAGCAGTGGGGGGATAGCGGGACCCAGTGAGCAGTTCTTC. Protein sequence: CASSGGIAGPSEQFF. This chain links TRBV10-1 with TRBJ2-1, with TRBD2 matching 8 bases. The CDR3 is made up of 15 amino acids. Germline V gene lookup returns CDR1 WNHNN and CDR2 SYGVQD (reference sequence). V lost 4 bases to trimming and J lost 9 bases; unmatched junction nucleotides: 11.

The chain links TRBV2 to TRBJ2-3; D is perhaps TRBD1 (6 bases). V lost 6 bases and J 2 bases, leaving 12 bases between the germline ends. Germline V gene lookup returns CDR1 SNHLY and CDR2 FYNNEI. The CDR3 runs to 14 residues. DNA of the CDR3: TGTGCCAGCAGCGAGGACAGTGCCACAGATACGCAGTATTTT. Encoded protein: CASSEDSATDTQYF.

This sequence joins TRBV15 and TRBJ1-2; no clear D gene. Trimming left V 0 bases short and J 6 bases short, with 20 bases between. CDR3 length: 17 residues. Germline assignment: CDR1 LNHNV and CDR2 YYDKDF (reference sequence). The chain's CDR3 is CATSRELYDGVVDGYTF. As DNA, the CDR3 is TGTGCCACCAGCAGAGAATTGTATGACGGGGTCGTCGATGGCTACACCTTC.

The rearrangement links TRBV7-9 to TRBJ2-2, with 8 bases fitting TRBD2. The V segment lost 5 bases and the J segment 4 bases; nucleotides outside the gene matches: 9. CDR3 length equals 16 residues. Germline V gene lookup returns CDR1 SEHNR and CDR2 FQNEAQ (reference sequence). The CDR3: CASSDRGAGATGELFF. The CDR3 DNA reads TGTGCCAGCAGCGACCGGGGAGCGGGAGCCACCGGGGAGCTGTTTTTT.

The CDR3 DNA sequence: TGTGCCAGCAGTGACCAAGCGGGAGGGGGCCAGGGCCAGTACTTC. It specifies CASSDQAGGGQGQYF. The chain combines TRBV6-1 with TRBJ2-5; TRBD2 aligns across 10 bases. The CDR3 sequence is 15 residues long. In germline, CDR1 is MNHNS, CDR2 SASEGT. J gave up 10 bases and V 3 bases, and 11 bases lay outside the gene matches.

This sequence joins TRBV9 and TRBJ1-6; D unclear. The V gene's germline CDR1 is SGDLS and CDR2 YYNGEE. CDR3 length equals 13 residues. Between the trimmed V and J ends, which lost 2 bases and 6 bases, there was a span of 6 bases. Here the CDR3 DNA reads TGTGCCAGCAGCGTGGGCGCTAATTCACCCCTCCACTTT. Encoded protein: CASSVGANSPLHF.

The genes are TRBV6-5 and TRBJ1-2, with TRBD1 matching over 7 bases. The CDR3 totals 11 residues. The J segment lost 3 bases and the V segment lost 9 bases, leaving 1 base of the junction unmatched. Per the germline V gene, CDR1 is MNHEY and CDR2 is SVGAGI. The chain's CDR3 is CARTGYYGYTF. CDR3 DNA sequence: TGTGCCAGGACAGGGTACTATGGCTACACCTTC.

This clone was detected a few times. The rearrangement uses TRBV2 and TRBJ1-1; unclear D gene. The length of the CDR3 is 14 residues. Germline V CDR1 and CDR2: SNHLY, FYNNEI. With 2 bases removed from V and 4 bases from J, the gap between germline ends came to 11 bases. CDR3 loop: CASSELIAGTEAFF. In DNA form, the CDR3 reads TGTGCCAGCAGTGAATTAATCGCAGGCACTGAAGCTTTCTTT.

The rearrangement links TRBV19 to TRBJ1-4; 8 positions agree with TRBD1. J lost 10 bases, V lost 8 bases, and 9 bases had no gene match. This CDR3 contains 13 residues. Germline V lookup: CDR1 LNHDA, CDR2 SQIVND (reference sequence). For the CDR3, the DNA is TGTGCCAGTGAGCAGGGGGCGAGAGGAAAACTGTTTTTT. This encodes CASEQGARGKLFF.